The T cell receptor (delta chain) described here comes from a study of Vδ1+ human thymocytes. Study findings and constraints: In the thymus, TRG and TRD repertoires looked highly polyclonal with Gaussian CDR3 lengths. TRG sequences recurred across donors, whereas TRD sequences stayed essentially private. Unexpected Vdelta2 sequences could cause misinterpretation of bulk repertoire data.

Germline CDR1 is TSWWSYY and CDR2 is QGS. CDR3 length: 19 amino acids. Trimming removed 0 bases at V and 0 bases at J, with 20 bases between. This clone was seen more than once but under ten times. No antigen is known for it. Sequences come from RNA converted to cDNA by reverse transcription. The CDR3 regions were amplified by multiplex PCR from V-gene primers to a constant-region primer. TCRdb repeated clone calling on the multiplex PCR reads with CATT. The table shows approximately 24,000 delta-chain clones, with about 7% occurring only once. The source of this sequence is a girl under two years old who had congenital heart surgery. V gene TRDV1 combines with J gene TRDJ1; D unclear. Sequences were obtained from Vdelta1+ gamma-delta thymocytes from the thymus. Documented subset: FACS-sorted CD3+ TCRalphabeta- TCRVdelta1+ TCRVdelta2- thymocytes. The CDR3 nucleotides are TGTGCTCTTGGGGAACTGATTCATGCTGGAGACTCGTACACCGATAAACTCATCTTT. It specifies CALGELIHAGDSYTDKLIF.